This T cell receptor beta chain was documented in a study of blood T cell repertoires in COVID-19. Sequenced by immunoSEQ multiplex PCR; TCRdb stores in-frame clones only, minus some. Seen here are a few hundred thousand clones, 88% observed once, and the top ten hold approximately 4.3%. Germline CDR1 SGHRS, CDR2 YFSETQ. V trimming: 4 bases; J trimming: 10 bases; junction bases outside the gene matches: 8. This CDR3 region has 14 residues. This sequence originates from a man between 60 and 75 years old who had recovered from COVID-19. Sequencing was carried out using peripheral blood. The gene calls are TRBV5-1 and TRBJ1-6, with 7 bases that match TRBD1. The CDR3 region has the DNA TGCGCCAGCAGCGAGACAGGGTGGGACTCACCCCTCCACTTT. As protein: CASSETGWDSPLHF.